These T cell receptor beta chains were read from a single sample in a study of long-term antiretroviral therapy in people with HIV. Method: immunoSEQ multiplex PCR; TCRdb's copy keeps in-frame clones and lacks some. Found here are some 35,000 clones, about 80% of them singletons; the top ten hold over 6.5%. The sequencing here drew on unsorted PBMCs, taken 0.4 years before starting antiretroviral therapy. The receptors shown here come from a young man with HIV. CDR3s include the opening cysteine and the closing phenylalanine or tryptophan. The D gene is left open where the match is weak.

j_gene: TRBJ2-3; v_gene: TRBV4-1; d_gene: .; CDR3aa: CASSQGLSTDTQYF; CDR3nt: TGCGCCAGCAGCCAAGGACTGAGCACAGATACGCAGTATTTT
j_gene: TRBJ2-7; v_gene: TRBV11-2; d_gene: TRBD1; CDR3aa: CASSPGTGVRVEQYF; CDR3nt: TGTGCCAGCAGCCCCGGGACAGGGGTTCGGGTCGAGCAGTACTTC
j_gene: TRBJ2-7; v_gene: TRBV13; d_gene: TRBD1; CDR3aa: CATANPSQGAEQYF; CDR3nt: TGTGCCACCGCGAACCCGTCACAGGGGGCCGAGCAGTACTTC
j_gene: TRBJ2-3; v_gene: TRBV11-1; d_gene: .; CDR3aa: CASSLTRGKRLASTDTQYF; CDR3nt: TGTGCCAGCAGCTTAACCCGCGGGAAGCGGTTAGCTAGCACAGATACGCAGTATTTT
j_gene: TRBJ1-4; v_gene: TRBV30; d_gene: .; CDR3aa: CAWSVAGYPNEKLFF; CDR3nt: TGTGCCTGGAGTGTAGCGGGCTATCCTAATGAAAAACTGTTTTTT
j_gene: TRBJ1-2; v_gene: TRBV7-3; d_gene: .; CDR3aa: CASSPNREVYGYTF; CDR3nt: TGTGCCAGCAGCCCGAACAGGGAGGTCTATGGCTACACCTTC
j_gene: TRBJ2-2; v_gene: TRBV10-3; d_gene: .; CDR3aa: CAISESIRLQTGELFF; CDR3nt: TGTGCCATCAGTGAGTCGATCCGCCTACAAACCGGGGAGCTGTTTTTT
j_gene: TRBJ2-1; v_gene: TRBV5-6; d_gene: .; CDR3aa: CASSLQGGEQFF; CDR3nt: TGTGCCAGCAGTCTACAGGGAGGTGAGCAGTTCTTC
j_gene: TRBJ2-3; v_gene: TRBV5-1; d_gene: .; CDR3aa: CASSLAFQLHADTQYF; CDR3nt: TGCGCCAGCAGCTTGGCTTTCCAGCTGCACGCAGATACGCAGTATTTT
j_gene: TRBJ1-2; v_gene: TRBV6-5; d_gene: .; CDR3aa: CASDQGNYGYTF; CDR3nt: TGTGCCAGCGATCAGGGGAACTATGGCTACACCTTC